This TCR beta chain is drawn from a study of lymphopenia after photon versus proton radiotherapy. Whole-study findings and limits: After lymphocyte nadir, photon-treated repertoires showed oligoclonal expansion, especially CD8+ Temra. Proton therapy kept repertoires fairly stable, unlike photons, which gained effector/memory cells. Larger post-nadir TCR diversity loss correlated inversely with survival in deceased patients. Better survival with proton therapy was suggested as possible, not demonstrated.

Only in-frame clones appear in the TCRdb table, and some are missing; sequencing was by immunoSEQ multiplex PCR. The repertoire holds 75,000 to 95,000 clones, with 65% to 85% as singletons. Trimming took 1 base from V and 3 from J; bases not matched to a gene: 4. The CDR3 contains 17 residues. Germline V gene data show CDR1 as MGHRA and CDR2 as YSYEKL. A remark on this clone: The antigen remains undetermined.

The chain combines TRBV4-1 with TRBJ2-3; 13 bases agree with TRBD2. Source: peripheral blood, taken from a patient treated with proton-based radiotherapy. The TCR originated in a man aged 60 to 75 with pancreatic cancer. The CDR3 DNA reads as TGCGCCAGCAGCCAAGGCGGACTAGCGGGAGTAACAGATACGCAGTATTTT. This codes for CASSQGGLAGVTDTQYF.